This entry lists 30 T cell receptor beta chains sequenced from one sample in a study of blood T cell repertoires in COVID-19. TCRdb's table, derived via immunoSEQ multiplex PCR, lists solely in-frame clones and lacks some. The sample has fewer than 200,000 clones, approximately 86% seen once. Material: peripheral blood. All receptors derive from a man between 60 and 75 years old who had recovered from COVID-19.

In this sample, this clone turned up a few times. J is TRBJ1-3 and V is TRBV7-9; D gene unclear. The germline V and J ends were trimmed by 3 bases and 0 bases, with 6 bases remaining between them. CDR3 length: 14 residues. Germline V gene data show CDR1 as SEHNR and CDR2 as FQNEAQ (reference sequence). As DNA, the CDR3 is TGTGCCAGCAGCTTCACATTCTCTGGAAACACCATATATTTT. Its translation is CASSFTFSGNTIYF.

The chain employs TRBV4-1 and TRBJ1-2, with a possible D match to TRBD1 (6 bases). The CDR3 loop spans 16 amino acids. V shed 1 base and J shed 0 bases, with 12 bases lying between them. Germline CDR1 and CDR2: MGHRA and YSYEKL. The CDR3 bases are TGCGCCAGCAGCCAAGGAGGGGCAGGGGCTAACTATGGCTACACCTTC. Amino acids: CASSQGGAGANYGYTF.

The V call is TRBV10-3, the J call TRBJ2-7; 7 bases are shared with TRBD1. Germline V gene data show CDR1 as ENHRY and CDR2 as SYGVKD. This CDR3 is 14 amino acids long. With V trimmed by 5 bases and J by 2 bases, 6 bases remained unmatched. The CDR3 nucleotides are TGTGCCATCAGTACCAGGACAGGAGCCTACGAGCAGTACTTC. As protein: CAISTRTGAYEQYF.

This rearrangement joins TRBV5-1 to TRBJ2-5; 9 bases match TRBD2. The CDR3 consists of 16 residues. J gave up 3 bases and V 2 bases, and 8 bases lay outside the gene matches. Germline CDR1 is SGHRS and CDR2 is YFSETQ. The DNA for the CDR3 is TGCGCCAGCAGCTTTGCAGGCGGGGGGGTGGAAGAGACCCAGTACTTC. Translated: CASSFAGGGVEETQYF.

CDR3 in DNA: TGTGCCAGCAGTTACTCGAGGGAGGGAGCGGAATCACCCCTCCACTTT. Its translation: CASSYSREGAESPLHF. The chain joins TRBV6-5 to TRBJ1-6; D gene uncertain. The CDR3 length is 16 residues. Germline V gives CDR1 MNHEY, CDR2 SVGAGI. With 0 bases removed from V and 10 bases from J, the gap between germline ends came to 16 bases.

The chain uses TRBV5-1 and TRBJ2-5, with 10 bases identical to TRBD1. The germline V gene encodes CDR1 SGHRS and CDR2 YFSETQ. The CDR3 has 15 amino acids. The junction had 4 bases not matched to a gene; V was cut back by 4 bases and J by 1 base. CDR3 sequence reads: CASSGTGVSQETQYF. The CDR3, as DNA: TGCGCCAGCAGCGGGACAGGGGTCTCCCAAGAGACCCAGTACTTC.

The chain combines TRBV7-3 with TRBJ1-6, with unresolved D. The length of the CDR3 is 13 residues. CDR1 is SGHTA, CDR2 FQGTGA, per germline. V was cut by 0 bases and J by 9 bases, with 6 bases left in between. The CDR3 region has the DNA TGTGCCAGCAGCTTAACAGAGGCTTCACCCCTCCACTTT. Encoded protein: CASSLTEASPLHF.

The rearrangement links TRBV29-1 to TRBJ2-6, with D unclear. Germline V CDR1 and CDR2: SQVTM, ANQGSEA. This CDR3 has 13 amino acids. V lost 4 bases to trimming and J lost 4 bases, with 8 bases between them. The CDR3 loop is CSVGTLGANVLTF. The CDR3, as DNA: TGCAGCGTTGGAACTCTGGGGGCCAACGTCCTGACTTTC. The variable domain in full, completed from reference TRBV29-1 and TRBJ2-6, reads SAVISQKPSRDICQRGTSLTIQCQVDSQVTMMFWYRQQPGQSLTLIATANQGSEATYESGFVIDKFPISRPNLTFSTLTVSNMSPEDSSIYLCSVGTLGANVLTFGAGSRLTVL.

The J gene is TRBJ2-5, the V gene TRBV9; maybe TRBD1 (6 bases). CDR1 is SGDLS and CDR2 is YYNGEE in the germline V gene. This CDR3 is 15 amino acids long. The V gene lost 2 bases and the J gene lost 4 bases, with 15 bases spanning the gap. CDR3 region: CASSVRGFRGETQYF. The CDR3 DNA reads as TGTGCCAGCAGCGTCAGGGGTTTTCGTGGAGAGACCCAGTACTTC.

The chain carries TRBV4-1 and TRBJ2-2; 12 nucleotides align to TRBD2. This CDR3 is built from 16 residues. Germline values: CDR1 MGHRA, CDR2 YSYEKL. Trimming took 4 bases from V and 4 from J; bases not matched to a gene: 4. CDR3 DNA sequence: TGCGCCAGCAGCCCCAAACTAGCGGGGGGCACCGGGGAGCTGTTTTTT. This translates into CASSPKLAGGTGELFF.

The chain couples TRBV5-1 to TRBJ1-1, with 8 bases matching TRBD1. This CDR3 is built from 14 residues. Germline values: CDR1 SGHRS, CDR2 YFSETQ. V dropped 7 bases and J dropped 5; count of bases not matched to a gene: 10. The chain's CDR3 is CASGTDREGTEAFF. In DNA form, the CDR3 reads TGCGCCAGCGGAACGGACAGGGAAGGAACTGAAGCTTTCTTT.

V and J are TRBV9 and TRBJ2-2, with 9 bases lining up with TRBD2. The CDR3 is made up of 16 amino acids. The V segment lost 3 bases and the J segment 1 base; nucleotides outside the gene matches: 4. Looked up from germline, CDR1 is SGDLS and CDR2 is YYNGEE. CDR3 sequence: CASSARAGGNTGELFF. The DNA for the CDR3 is TGTGCCAGCAGCGCCCGAGCGGGGGGGAACACCGGGGAGCTGTTTTTT.

This clone showed up just a few times. The V call is TRBV19, the J call TRBJ1-5; TRBD1 is a possible D gene (5 bases). Germline CDR1 LNHDA, CDR2 SQIVND (reference sequence). V was pared by 6 bases and J by 5 bases, with 11 bases between. CDR3 length: 13 residues. This CDR3 is CASRGPQYQPQHF. CDR3 DNA: TGTGCCAGTAGGGGGCCCCAATATCAGCCCCAGCATTTT.

The chain uses TRBV7-2 and TRBJ2-1; 9 bases align to TRBD1. V lost 2 bases and J lost 0; bases outside the gene matches: 2. Germline V gene lookup returns CDR1 SGHTA and CDR2 FQGNSA. The CDR3 sequence is 16 residues long. The chain's CDR3 is CASSLRQGGSYNEQFF. In nucleotides, the CDR3 is TGTGCCAGCAGCTTACGACAGGGGGGCTCCTACAATGAGCAGTTCTTC.

The chain carries TRBV5-6 and TRBJ1-6; D may be TRBD1 (5 bases). The CDR3 runs to 14 residues. Trimming removed 4 bases from V and 7 bases from J, with 12 bases in between. CDR1 and CDR2 (germline): SGHDT, YYEEEE. Here the CDR3 reads CASSRRRGNSPLHF. The CDR3 DNA reads as TGTGCCAGCAGCCGCCGGAGGGGCAATTCACCCCTCCACTTT.

This clone came up a few times. The chain recombines TRBV10-3 with TRBJ2-7; 7 nucleotides agree with TRBD1. CDR1 and CDR2 from the germline V gene are ENHRY and SYGVKD. CDR3 length equals 14 residues. V lost 6 bases and J lost 0; bases outside the gene matches: 5. The CDR3 spells CAISFTGDSYEQYF. The CDR3 DNA reads TGTGCCATCAGCTTCACAGGGGACTCCTACGAGCAGTACTTC.

The genes are TRBV7-9 and TRBJ1-4; D unclear. Trimming removed 0 bases from V and 5 bases from J, with 16 bases in between. The germline V gene encodes CDR1 SEHNR and CDR2 FQNEAQ (reference sequence). CDR3 length equals 17 residues. The CDR3 nucleotides read TGTGCCAGCAGCTTAGCAGTCATGGAGTCGGAGAATGAAAAACTGTTTTTT. Its translation: CASSLAVMESENEKLFF.

The J gene is TRBJ2-7, the V gene TRBV7-9, with TRBD2 as a possible D gene (5 bases). This CDR3 has 14 residues. Germline V lookup: CDR1 SEHNR, CDR2 FQNEAQ (reference sequence). V was trimmed by 4 bases and J by 4 bases, leaving 14 bases between them. The CDR3 region is CASSSIRTPYEQYF. The CDR3 DNA follows: TGTGCCAGCAGCTCAATACGGACTCCATACGAGCAGTACTTC.

The rearrangement uses TRBV7-2 and TRBJ2-7; 7 bases are a match to TRBD1. Trimming cost V 5 bases and J 3 bases; bases outside gene matches: 7. The V gene's germline CDR1 is SGHTA and CDR2 FQGNSA. The CDR3 extends over 14 amino acids. CDR3 sequence: CASSQDGQVYEQYF. CDR3 nucleotides: TGTGCCAGCAGCCAAGACGGACAGGTCTACGAGCAGTACTTC.

The chain employs TRBV4-2 and TRBJ2-5, with no clear D. The germline V gene has CDR1 LGHNA and CDR2 YNFKEQ. The CDR3 covers 14 residues. V was pared by 0 bases and J by 2 bases, with 7 bases between. This CDR3 reads CASSQDPVQETQYF. CDR3 nucleotide sequence: TGTGCCAGCAGCCAAGACCCAGTACAAGAGACCCAGTACTTC.

This clone was counted many times. The chain is built from TRBV7-6 and TRBJ2-1; D might be TRBD1 (6 bases). CDR1 and CDR2 from the germline V gene are SGHVS and FNYEAQ. Trimming took off 1 base at V and 8 bases at J, with 15 bases between the two ends. The CDR3 runs to 15 residues. This chain's CDR3 is CASSLETGKRYEQFF. As DNA, the CDR3 is TGTGCCAGCAGCTTAGAAACAGGGAAAAGGTATGAGCAGTTCTTC.

This sequence joins TRBV5-4 and TRBJ2-1; 7 positions agree with TRBD1. CDR1 and CDR2 (germline): SGHNT, YYREEE (reference sequence). The CDR3 loop spans 13 amino acids. V dropped 5 bases and J dropped 5; count of bases not matched to a gene: 4. In DNA, the CDR3 is TGTGCCAGCAGTAGGGACAGACACAATGAGCAGTTCTTC. Its translation is CASSRDRHNEQFF.

V usage is TRBV7-3 and J usage is TRBJ1-2; TRBD1 agrees at 8 bases. V was clipped by 3 bases and J by 10 bases; unmatched bases: 10. Per germline, CDR1 SGHTA and CDR2 FQGTGA. This CDR3 contains 14 residues. The CDR3, as DNA: TGTGCCAGCAGCTTGCCGGGACAGGAACATGACTACACCTTC. Encoded protein: CASSLPGQEHDYTF.

This rearrangement joins TRBV3-1 (or the pseudogene TRBV3-2) to TRBJ1-1, with 10 bases lining up with TRBD1. Germline V gives CDR1 LGHDT, CDR2 YNNKEL (reference sequence). This CDR3 contains 14 residues. The V gene end was trimmed by 5 bases and the J gene end by 4 bases; junction bases not matched to a gene: 4. CDR3 sequence reads: CASSKGQGSTEAFF. For the CDR3, the DNA is TGTGCCAGCAGCAAGGGACAGGGGAGCACTGAAGCTTTCTTT.

The chain couples TRBV19 to TRBJ2-5; 9 bases map to TRBD2. The CDR3 is made up of 15 amino acids. CDR1 is LNHDA, CDR2 SQIVND, per germline (reference sequence). V was clipped by 6 bases and J by 4 bases; unmatched bases: 9. CDR3 nucleotide sequence: TGTGCCAGTAGACCTCAGGCGGGGGGGCGAGAGACCCAGTACTTC. It encodes CASRPQAGGRETQYF.

The V call is TRBV28, the J call TRBJ1-3, with unresolved D. V lost 10 bases and J lost 2, with 12 bases in between. Per the germline V gene, CDR1 is MDHEN and CDR2 is SYDVKM. This CDR3 has 13 amino acids. The CDR3 DNA reads as TGTGCCACCATACCCGCAGCTGGAAACACCATATATTTT. Residues: CATIPAAGNTIYF.

V usage is TRBV5-4 and J usage is TRBJ1-4, with 7 positions matching TRBD1. The CDR3 is 16 residues long. Germline V gene data show CDR1 as SGHNT and CDR2 as YYREEE (reference sequence). Trimming cost V 0 bases and J 12 bases; bases outside gene matches: 14. In DNA, the CDR3 is TGTGCCAGCAGCTTGGTCCCCGGGACAGCTGGTAACCAACTGTTTTTT. Protein: CASSLVPGTAGNQLFF.

The chain carries TRBV7-2 and TRBJ1-2; D possibly corresponds to TRBD1 (6 bases). The CDR3 sequence is 17 residues long. The germline V gene has CDR1 SGHTA and CDR2 FQGNSA. V lost 5 bases to trimming and J lost 1 base, with 20 bases between them. The CDR3 DNA reads TGTGCCAGCAGCACGGCGACAGGCGTAGGAGGTAACTATGGCTACACCTTC. It encodes CASSTATGVGGNYGYTF. Full variable domain (rest looked up from reference TRBV7-2 and TRBJ1-2): GAGVSQSPSNKVTEKGKDVELRCDPISGHTALYWYRQSLGQGLEFLIYFQGNSAPDKSGLPSDRFSAERTGGSVSTLTIQRTQQEDSAVYLCASSTATGVGGNYGYTFGSGTRLTVV.

The table lists this clone with a count of one. The chain is built from TRBV19 and TRBJ1-1; 9 bases align to TRBD1. Trimming cost V 6 bases and J 5 bases; bases outside gene matches: 13. This CDR3 has 16 amino acids. The V gene's germline CDR1 is LNHDA and CDR2 SQIVND (reference sequence). This CDR3 reads CASSQLGQGMGTEAFF. CDR3 nucleotides: TGTGCCAGTAGCCAATTGGGACAGGGAATGGGGACTGAAGCTTTCTTT.

The chain couples TRBV19 to TRBJ2-2; D ambiguous. Trimming removed 6 bases at V and 3 bases at J, with 11 bases between. CDR1 is LNHDA, CDR2 SQIVND, per germline (reference sequence). The CDR3 length is 14 residues. The CDR3 DNA reads as TGTGCCAGTAGCTCGCTCGTAGACACCGGGGAGCTGTTTTTT. It specifies CASSSLVDTGELFF.